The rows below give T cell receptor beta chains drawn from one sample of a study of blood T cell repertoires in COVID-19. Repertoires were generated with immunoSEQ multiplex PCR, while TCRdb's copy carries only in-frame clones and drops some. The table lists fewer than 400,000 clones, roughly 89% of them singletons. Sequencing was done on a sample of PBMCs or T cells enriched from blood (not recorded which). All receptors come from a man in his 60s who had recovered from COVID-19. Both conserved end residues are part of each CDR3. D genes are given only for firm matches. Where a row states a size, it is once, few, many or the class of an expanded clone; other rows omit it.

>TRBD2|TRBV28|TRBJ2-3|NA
TGTGCCAGCAGCTTACTAGCGGGAGAAGCGTATTTT
CASSLLAGEAYF
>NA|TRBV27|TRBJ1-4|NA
TGTGCCAGCAGTTTATCGGGGTCAGGGGCTGAAAAACTGTTTTTT
CASSLSGSGAEKLFF
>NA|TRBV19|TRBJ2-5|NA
TGTGCCAGTAGTATGGGGAGCATTTACCAAGAGACCCAGTACTTC
CASSMGSIYQETQYF
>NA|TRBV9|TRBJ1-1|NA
TGTGCCAGCAGCGTAGTGGGGCAGAAAATGAACACTGAAGCTTTCTTT
CASSVVGQKMNTEAFF
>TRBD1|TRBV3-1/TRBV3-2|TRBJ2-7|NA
TGTGCCAGCAGCCTTAGACAGGGTACAGTGGGAATGCAGTACTTC
CASSLRQGTVGMQYF
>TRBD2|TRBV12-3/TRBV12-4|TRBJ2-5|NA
TGTGCCAGCAGATCAGCGGGAGTGGAGACCCAGTACTTC
CASRSAGVETQYF
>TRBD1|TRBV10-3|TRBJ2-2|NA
TGTGCCATCAGTGATTACGGGACAGGGGCCACCGGGGAGCTGTTTTTT
CAISDYGTGATGELFF
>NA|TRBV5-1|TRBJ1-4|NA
TGCGCCAGCAGCGTCGGACAGATGAATGAAAAACTGTTTTTT
CASSVGQMNEKLFF
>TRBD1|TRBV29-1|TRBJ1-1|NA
TGCAGCGTCCCCAATCAAGGGGGCTACACTGAAGCTTTCTTT
CSVPNQGGYTEAFF
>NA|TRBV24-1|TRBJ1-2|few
TGTGCCACCAGTGATTTGACAGGGTACTATGGCTACACCTTC
CATSDLTGYYGYTF
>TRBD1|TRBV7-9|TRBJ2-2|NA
TGTGCCAGCAGCACCGGGACAGGGATTTCCACCGGGGAGCTGTTTTTT
CASSTGTGISTGELFF
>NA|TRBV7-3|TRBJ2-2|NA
TGTGCCAGCAGCTTATCTCACATACCGAACACCGGGGAGCTGTTTTTT
CASSLSHIPNTGELFF
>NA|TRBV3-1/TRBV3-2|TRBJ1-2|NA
TGTGCCAGCAGCCAAGTCTCTAACTATGGCTACACCTTC
CASSQVSNYGYTF
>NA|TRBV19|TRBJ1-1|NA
TGTGCCAGTAGTCCTAACGGGGGGCCCACTGAAGCTTTCTTT
CASSPNGGPTEAFF
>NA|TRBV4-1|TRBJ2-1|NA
TGCGCCAGCAGCCAAGATAGGCGTCAGGGAATTTACAATGAGCAGTTCTTC
CASSQDRRQGIYNEQFF
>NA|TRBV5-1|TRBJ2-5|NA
TGCGCCAGCAGCTCTGTACCGTTTAGCGGTTTCGTGGAGACCCAGTACTTC
CASSSVPFSGFVETQYF
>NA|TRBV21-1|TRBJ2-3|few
TGTGCCAGCAGGCGTACAGATACGCAGTATTTT
CASRRTDTQYF
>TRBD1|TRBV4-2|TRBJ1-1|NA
TGTGCCAGCAGCCAAGATCTGCCCGGGACAGGGAACACTGAAGCTTTCTTT
CASSQDLPGTGNTEAFF
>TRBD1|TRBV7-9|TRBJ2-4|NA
TGTGCCAGCAGCTACGGACAGGGTTTTACGTACTTC
CASSYGQGFTYF
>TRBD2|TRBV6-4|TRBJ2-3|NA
TGTGCCAGCAGTGACTCTGCGGGGGGCCCAGATACGCAGTATTTT
CASSDSAGGPDTQYF
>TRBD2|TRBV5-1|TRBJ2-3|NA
TGCGCCAGCAGCTTGCCCCTAGCGGAAACTGCAGATACGCAGTATTTT
CASSLPLAETADTQYF
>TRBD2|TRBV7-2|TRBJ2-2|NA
TGTGCCAGCAGCCTAAGCGGGGCGAACACCGGGGAGCTGTTTTTT
CASSLSGANTGELFF
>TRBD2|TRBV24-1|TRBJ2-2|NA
TGTGCCACCAGTGATTCGCGGGAGGGCCAGGGCGGGGAGCTGTTTTTT
CATSDSREGQGGELFF
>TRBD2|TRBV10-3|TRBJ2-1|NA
TGTGCCATCAGTGCCTCTAGCGGGGGGTCCTACAATGAGCAGTTCTTC
CAISASSGGSYNEQFF
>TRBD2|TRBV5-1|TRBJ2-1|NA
TGCGCCAGCAGCATCCAGGGGACTAGCGGGAGGGCAGGATACAATGAGCAGTTCTTC
CASSIQGTSGRAGYNEQFF
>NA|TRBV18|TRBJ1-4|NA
TGTGCCAGCTCACCACCGGGGGCGGCTAATGAAAAACTGTTTTTT
CASSPPGAANEKLFF
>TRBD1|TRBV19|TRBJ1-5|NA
TGTGCCAGTAGTCCCCCTTCGAGACAGGGACATCAGCCCCAGCATTTT
CASSPPSRQGHQPQHF
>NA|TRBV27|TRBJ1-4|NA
TGTGCCAGCCGGCGGTCCTCAACTAATGAAAAACTGTTTTTT
CASRRSSTNEKLFF
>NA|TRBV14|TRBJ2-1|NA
TGTGCCAGCAGCCAAGACCAAACCAGGGAAAATGAGCAGTTCTTC
CASSQDQTRENEQFF
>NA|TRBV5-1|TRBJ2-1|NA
TGCGCCAGCAGCTTGCAAAGACAGGAAAGCTCCTACAATGAGCAGTTCTTC
CASSLQRQESSYNEQFF
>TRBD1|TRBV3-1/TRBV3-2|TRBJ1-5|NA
TGTGCCAGCAGCCCTCGGGGACAGCTGGCACCAAATCAGCCCCAGCATTTT
CASSPRGQLAPNQPQHF
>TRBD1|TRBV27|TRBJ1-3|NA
TGTGCCAGCAGTTTCACAGGGGGCAACACCATATATTTT
CASSFTGGNTIYF
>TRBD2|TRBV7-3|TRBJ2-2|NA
TGTGCCAGCAGCCCACCCGGGACTAGCGGGATTACCGGGGAGCTGTTTTTT
CASSPPGTSGITGELFF